Shown below are 28 T cell receptor beta chains from a single sample sequenced in a study of blood T cells in healthy people across ages. Then a second PCR, running roughly 7 to 11 cycles, was carried out with a sample-barcoded 5' primer and a J-beta primer mix. MiXCR, run by TCRdb on the 5' RACE reads, gives a single entry per CDR3 protein. The data hold nearly 800,000 distinct CDR3 sequences, with around 25% observed a single time. The same sample was also used in a study of T cells of mothers and their children.

Sequenced: blood. Receptors were obtained from a boy aged 10-17 years in good health.

This clonotype turned up a few times. V usage is TRBV2 and J usage is TRBJ1-1; no firm D call. The germline V and J ends were trimmed by 2 bases and 1 base, with 11 bases remaining between them. This CDR3 spans 15 amino acids. Germline V gives CDR1 SNHLY, CDR2 FYNNEI. The chain's CDR3 is CASSENGLANTEAFF. The CDR3 nucleotides are TGTGCCAGCAGTGAAAATGGTCTAGCGAACACTGAAGCTTTCTTT.

The chain combines TRBV9 with TRBJ2-1; 8 bases are shared with TRBD1. After removal of 3 bases from V and 4 bases from J, the junction contained 6 bases not matched to a gene. CDR1 is SGDLS, CDR2 YYNGEE, per germline. This CDR3 has 15 residues. CDR3 sequence: CASSAAGTGYNEQFF. CDR3 DNA sequence: TGTGCCAGCAGCGCCGCCGGGACAGGTTACAATGAGCAGTTCTTC.

V and J are TRBV7-2 and TRBJ1-2; D is uncertain. The V gene lost 5 bases and the J gene lost 5 bases, with 15 bases spanning the gap. The CDR3 extends over 14 amino acids. Germline CDR1 and CDR2: SGHTA and FQGNSA. CDR3 nucleotides: TGTGCCAGCAGCCGGGAGGGAAGGGAGTATGGCTACACCTTC. Amino acids: CASSREGREYGYTF.

A few counts support this clonotype. The genes are TRBV27 and TRBJ2-5, with D hard to call. Gene TRBJ2-7 matches the end of the DNA better, so the J call may be wrong. Germline V lookup: CDR1 MNHEY, CDR2 SMNVEV (reference sequence). This CDR3 is 16 amino acids long. CDR3: CASSLSLGSQSYEQYF. CDR3 DNA: TGTGCCAGCAGTTTATCGCTAGGGTCACAGAGCTACGAGCAGTACTTC.

This clonotype was observed many times. The chain joins TRBV28 to TRBJ2-5; possible D gene TRBD1, 5 bases. Germline V gives CDR1 MDHEN, CDR2 SYDVKM. V was pared by 1 base and J by 5 bases, with 8 bases between. The CDR3 loop spans 13 amino acids. The CDR3 sequence is CASSLSGSETQYF. In nucleotides, the CDR3 is TGTGCCAGCAGTTTATCAGGGTCGGAGACCCAGTACTTC.

This clonotype was seen a handful of times. The chain carries TRBV7-8 and TRBJ1-5; no reliable D call. Per germline, CDR1 SGHVS and CDR2 FQNEAQ. Trimming cost V 4 bases and J 5 bases, with 9 bases left between them. The length of the CDR3 is 13 residues. The CDR3 coding sequence is TGTGCCAGCAGCTCTCGTGGAGATCAGCCCCAGCATTTT. Protein sequence: CASSSRGDQPQHF. Filled out from reference TRBV7-8 and TRBJ1-5, the complete variable domain reads GAGVSQSPRYKVAKRGQDVALRCDPISGHVSLFWYQQALGQGPEFLTYFQNEAQLDKSGLPSDRFFAERPEGSVSTLKIQRTQQEDSAVYLCASSSRGDQPQHFGDGTRLSIL.

This clonotype was observed a handful of times. J is TRBJ2-2 and V is TRBV4-3; no clear D. CDR3 length: 14 amino acids. V was pared by 0 bases and J by 5 bases, with 7 bases between. Germline V lookup: CDR1 LGHNA, CDR2 YSLEER. The CDR3 here is CASSQDWQTGELFF. The CDR3 DNA reads as TGCGCCAGCAGCCAAGATTGGCAAACCGGGGAGCTGTTTTTT.

The V call is TRBV29-1, the J call TRBJ1-2, with D uncertain. Germline loops: CDR1 SQVTM, CDR2 ANQGSEA. The CDR3 loop spans 16 amino acids. The ends were cut back, 3 bases at V and 0 bases at J, with 17 bases in the middle. The DNA of the CDR3 is TGCAGCGTTGATGAAGAGGCCAGGACTACTAACTATGGCTACACCTTC. Translating gives CSVDEEARTTNYGYTF.

There are a few counts of this clonotype. The chain carries TRBV12-3 or TRBV12-4 and TRBJ1-5, with a tentative D call TRBD1 (6 bases). CDR3 length equals 16 residues. The V end lost 5 bases, the J end lost 0 bases, and 14 bases lay between the germline ends. DNA of the CDR3: TGTGCCAGCAGTCACTGGACAGTCAATAGCAATCAGCCCCAGCATTTT. Protein sequence: CASSHWTVNSNQPQHF.

The chain is built from TRBV20-1 and TRBJ1-4; no reliable D call. Per the germline V gene, CDR1 is DFQATT and CDR2 is SNEGSKA (reference sequence). Trimming removed 3 bases from V and 13 bases from J, with 12 bases in between. This CDR3 comprises 11 residues. The CDR3 DNA is TGCAGTGCTAGTCGCGATGGTAGACTGTTTTTT. It codes for CSASRDGRLFF.

This clonotype has more than one count but fewer than ten. This chain connects TRBV25-1 to TRBJ1-6; D not certain. This CDR3 has 13 residues. Germline lookup yields CDR1 MGHDK and CDR2 SYGVNS. V shed 3 bases and J shed 7 bases, with 7 bases lying between them. The CDR3 DNA reads as TGTGCCAGCAGTGATGCTACCAATTCACCCCTCCACTTT. It codes for CASSDATNSPLHF.

This clonotype was seen more than once but under ten times. The J gene is TRBJ2-5, the V gene TRBV7-2; 7 bases are shared with TRBD1. J was trimmed by 1 base and V by 5 bases; bases with no gene match: 4. Germline CDR1 is SGHTA and CDR2 is FQGNSA. CDR3 length: 14 amino acids. This CDR3 reads CASSPRGSQETQYF. The CDR3 region has the DNA TGTGCCAGCAGCCCCAGGGGGTCCCAAGAGACCCAGTACTTC. The whole variable domain, remainder taken from reference TRBV7-2 and TRBJ2-5, is GAGVSQSPSNKVTEKGKDVELRCDPISGHTALYWYRQSLGQGLEFLIYFQGNSAPDKSGLPSDRFSAERTGGSVSTLTIQRTQQEDSAVYLCASSPRGSQETQYFGPGTRLLVL.

This clonotype was seen a handful of times. This chain connects TRBV20-1 to TRBJ2-3, with 12 bases lining up with TRBD2. The V segment lost 6 bases and the J segment 0 bases; nucleotides outside the gene matches: 7. The CDR3 extends over 16 amino acids. In germline, CDR1 is DFQATT, CDR2 SNEGSKA (reference sequence). CDR3 coding DNA: TGCAGTGCGCCGGAAGGGACTAGCGGGAGCACAGATACGCAGTATTTT. Its translation: CSAPEGTSGSTDTQYF.

In this sample, this clonotype turned up a few times. The genes are TRBV28 and TRBJ1-4; D is unresolved. V shed 2 bases and J shed 0 bases, with 10 bases lying between them. The germline V gene has CDR1 MDHEN and CDR2 SYDVKM. The CDR3 is 16 residues long. The chain's CDR3 is CASSLGGGATNEKLFF. In DNA, the CDR3 is TGTGCCAGCAGTTTAGGTGGCGGAGCAACTAATGAAAAACTGTTTTTT.

This clonotype was seen a handful of times. This rearrangement joins TRBV20-1 to TRBJ1-4, with a possible D match to TRBD1 (6 bases). Germline values: CDR1 DFQATT, CDR2 SNEGSKA (reference sequence). This CDR3 has 12 amino acids. With 3 bases removed from V and 5 bases from J, the gap between germline ends came to 7 bases. The CDR3 reads CSASQGNEKLFF. The CDR3, as DNA: TGCAGTGCTAGTCAGGGGAATGAAAAACTGTTTTTT.

This clonotype was observed a few times. The chain links TRBV2 to TRBJ2-5, with a tentative D call TRBD2 (5 bases). The V gene lost 5 bases and the J gene lost 5 bases, with 18 bases spanning the gap. This CDR3 region has 15 residues. The germline CDR1 and CDR2 sequences are SNHLY and FYNNEI. The CDR3 region is CASSPGLRSYETQYF. The CDR3 DNA is TGTGCCAGCAGTCCCGGACTGAGGTCCTACGAGACCCAGTACTTC.

This clonotype was seen more than once but under ten times. The genes are TRBV5-1 and TRBJ2-1; 9 bases fit TRBD2. The CDR3 sequence is 16 residues long. In germline, CDR1 is SGHRS, CDR2 YFSETQ. V dropped 4 bases and J dropped 3; count of bases not matched to a gene: 8. The chain's CDR3 is CASSPSGGIFYNEQFF. Here the CDR3 DNA reads TGCGCCAGCAGCCCGAGCGGGGGGATTTTCTACAATGAGCAGTTCTTC.

CDR3 bases: TGTGCCAGCAGTGATGGGCAGGGAAGAGATACGCAGTATTTT. Translation: CASSDGQGRDTQYF. The chain links TRBV2 to TRBJ2-3; tentatively, D is TRBD1 (5 bases). Germline values: CDR1 SNHLY, CDR2 FYNNEI. V lost 3 bases and J 5 bases, leaving 12 bases between the germline ends. The CDR3 runs 14 residues.

This clonotype was observed a few times. The chain recombines TRBV7-2 with TRBJ2-1; tentatively, D is TRBD1 (6 bases). Germline-derived CDR1 and CDR2 are SGHTA and FQGNSA. Trimming shortened V by 11 bases and J by 0 bases, and 11 bases separated the two germline ends. This CDR3 has 13 residues. CDR3 region: CAGGISSYNEQFF. The CDR3 DNA sequence: TGTGCCGGGGGCATTAGCTCCTACAATGAGCAGTTCTTC.

This clonotype was seen more than once but under ten times. The chain couples TRBV12-3 or TRBV12-4 to TRBJ2-7, with TRBD2 as a possible D gene (5 bases). CDR3 length equals 14 residues. The V and J ends lost 0 bases and 2 bases respectively, with 8 bases between them. This CDR3 reads CASSLAEGTYEQYF. The CDR3 DNA reads as TGTGCCAGCAGTTTAGCCGAGGGAACCTACGAGCAGTACTTC.

This clonotype occurred many times. Germline is not matched at one junction end, which may reflect a read error. The chain couples TRBV5-1 to TRBJ2-5, with a weak D call TRBD1 (5 bases). CDR1 SGHRS and CDR2 YFSETQ come from the germline V gene. The CDR3 spans 13 residues. The CDR3 nucleotides read TGTGCCAGCAGCTTATACAGGCAAGAGACCCAGTACTTC. Amino acid sequence: CASSLYRQETQYF.

This clonotype was seen more than once but under ten times. This chain connects TRBV5-5 to TRBJ2-7; maybe TRBD1 (5 bases). CDR1 and CDR2 (germline): SGHKS, YYEKEE (reference sequence). This CDR3 contains 14 residues. The ends were cut back, 2 bases at V and 4 bases at J, with 13 bases in the middle. CDR3 sequence reads: CASSFPGKGYEQYF. In nucleotides, the CDR3 is TGTGCCAGCAGCTTCCCAGGGAAGGGTTACGAGCAGTACTTC. Supplemented by reference TRBV5-5 and TRBJ2-7, the full variable domain reads DAGVTQSPTHLIKTRGQQVTLRCSPISGHKSVSWYQQVLGQGPQFIFQYYEKEERGRGNFPDRFSARQFPNYSSELNVNALLLGDSALYLCASSFPGKGYEQYFGPGTRLTVT.

This clonotype appeared a single time. The chain joins TRBV11-2 to TRBJ2-3; 11 nucleotides match TRBD1. With 3 bases clipped from V and 4 bases from J, the junction kept 3 bases outside the gene matches. The CDR3 extends over 15 amino acids. Germline V gene data show CDR1 as SGHAT and CDR2 as FQNNGV. CDR3 sequence reads: CASSLGQGDADTQYF. CDR3 bases: TGTGCCAGCAGCTTGGGACAGGGGGACGCAGATACGCAGTATTTT.

This clonotype was seen many times. The V and J genes are TRBV20-1 and TRBJ2-5; maybe TRBD1 (5 bases). Per the germline V gene, CDR1 is DFQATT and CDR2 is SNEGSKA (reference sequence). V was trimmed by 4 bases and J by 5 bases, leaving 5 bases between them. The CDR3 is 10 residues long. CDR3: CSAKGETQYF. The CDR3 DNA reads TGCAGTGCTAAGGGGGAGACCCAGTACTTC.

The chain recombines TRBV5-5 with TRBJ2-3, with D perhaps matching TRBD1 or TRBD2 (5 bases each). Germline CDR1 reads SGHKS; CDR2 reads YYEKEE (reference sequence). Between the trimmed V and J ends, which lost 4 bases and 0 bases, there was a span of 15 bases. There are 16 residues in the CDR3. The CDR3 coding sequence is TGTGCCAGCAGCCAGGGACCCTATTATAGCACAGATACGCAGTATTTT. It yields the protein CASSQGPYYSTDTQYF.

This clonotype has only a few counts. The chain combines TRBV3-1 with TRBJ2-5; D possibly uses TRBD1 or TRBD2 (5 bases each). The DNA end is more similar to TRBJ2-7, so the J call may be wrong. The germline CDR1 and CDR2 sequences are LGHDT and YNNKEL (reference sequence). The CDR3 has 16 amino acids. In nucleotides, the CDR3 is TGTGCCAGCAGCCAGATCACGGGACCTCGCCCCTACGAGCAGTACTTC. The encoded protein is CASSQITGPRPYEQYF.

The chain employs TRBV6-2 or TRBV6-3 and TRBJ1-2, with unresolved D. The germline gives CDR1 MNHEY, CDR2 SVGEGT. The CDR3 loop spans 12 amino acids. V was shortened by 6 bases and J by 6 bases, with 11 bases between the two germline ends. CDR3 protein: CASRPRKNGYTF. The DNA for the CDR3 is TGTGCCAGCAGACCCCGAAAGAATGGCTACACCTTC.

This chain links TRBV7-9 with TRBJ2-3; tentative D call: TRBD1 (6 bases). V was clipped by 6 bases and J by 3 bases, with 19 bases between them. The CDR3 totals 16 residues. From germline, CDR1 is SEHNR and CDR2 FQNEAQ (reference sequence). In DNA, the CDR3 is TGTGCCAGCAGGGCCGGGCAGGGGAAGATTACAGATACGCAGTATTTT. It is translated as CASRAGQGKITDTQYF.